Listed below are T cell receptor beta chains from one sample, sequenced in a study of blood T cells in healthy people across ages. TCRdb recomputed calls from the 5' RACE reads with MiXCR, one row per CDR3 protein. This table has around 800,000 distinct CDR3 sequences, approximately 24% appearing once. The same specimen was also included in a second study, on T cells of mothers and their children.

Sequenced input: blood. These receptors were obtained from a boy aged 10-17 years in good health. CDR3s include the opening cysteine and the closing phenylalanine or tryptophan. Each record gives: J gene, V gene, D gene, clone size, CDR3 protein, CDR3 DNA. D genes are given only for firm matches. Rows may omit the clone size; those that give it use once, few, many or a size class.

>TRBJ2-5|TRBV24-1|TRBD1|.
CATSDPRQGTETQYF
TGTGCCACCAGTGACCCTAGACAGGGAACAGAGACCCAGTACTTC
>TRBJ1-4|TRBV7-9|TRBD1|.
CASSPDRVANEKLFF
TGTGCCAGCAGCCCGGACAGGGTAGCTAATGAAAAACTGTTTTTT
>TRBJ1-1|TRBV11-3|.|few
CASSLHEAAEAFF
TGTGCCAGCAGCTTACATGAAGCAGCTGAAGCTTTCTTT
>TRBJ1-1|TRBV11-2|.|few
CATLRDTEAFF
TGTGCCACCCTGAGAGACACTGAAGCTTTCTTT
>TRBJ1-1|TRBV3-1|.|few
CAGSQLQGGNTEAFF
TGTGCCGGCAGCCAACTCCAGGGTGGGAACACTGAAGCTTTCTTT
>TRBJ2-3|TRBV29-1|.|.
CSVVGWGDTQYF
TGCAGCGTTGTAGGTTGGGGTGATACGCAGTATTTT
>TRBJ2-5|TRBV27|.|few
CASSPSGDNLRTQYF
TGTGCCAGCAGTCCGTCTGGGGACAACCTCCGGACCCAGTACTTC
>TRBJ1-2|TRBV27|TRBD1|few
CASSPGTESFYGYTF
TGTGCCAGCAGTCCCGGGACAGAGTCCTTCTATGGCTACACCTTC
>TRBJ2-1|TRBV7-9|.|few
CASSLRGSTYNEQFF
TGTGCCAGCAGCTTGAGGGGGTCAACCTACAATGAGCAGTTCTTC
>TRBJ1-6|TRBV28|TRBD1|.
CASTRQGALSPLHF
TGTGCCAGCACCCGACAGGGGGCCCTTTCACCCCTCCACTTT
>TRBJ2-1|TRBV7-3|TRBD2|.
CASSPLLASGVFDEQSF
TGTGCCAGCAGCCCCCTCCTGGCTAGCGGGGTTTTTGATGAGCAGTCCTTC
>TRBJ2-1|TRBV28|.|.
CASHGTSYNEQFF
TGTGCCAGCCACGGGACTTCCTACAATGAGCAGTTCTTC
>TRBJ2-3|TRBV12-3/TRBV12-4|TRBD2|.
CASSPPAGVTPDTQYF
TGTGCCAGCAGTCCCCCCGCGGGGGTCACCCCAGATACGCAGTATTTT
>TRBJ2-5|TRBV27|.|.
CASSLHSGSRETQYF
TGTGCCAGCAGTCTTCACTCAGGGTCAAGGGAGACCCAGTACTTC
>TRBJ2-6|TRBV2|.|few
CASSGGTLSGANVLTF
TGTGCCAGCAGTGGGGGCACTCTCTCTGGGGCCAACGTCCTGACTTTC
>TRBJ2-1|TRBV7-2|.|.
CASSFPGALRNEQFF
TGTGCCAGCAGCTTCCCGGGGGCCCTAAGGAATGAGCAGTTCTTC
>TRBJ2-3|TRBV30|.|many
CAWSVGSRTDTQYF
TGTGCCTGGAGTGTGGGGTCTCGCACAGATACGCAGTATTTT
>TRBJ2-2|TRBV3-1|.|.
CASSQAGRAGELFF
TGTGCCAGCAGCCAAGCCGGGCGCGCCGGGGAGCTGTTTTTT
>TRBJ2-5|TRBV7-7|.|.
CASSLASGERETQYF
TGTGCCAGCAGCTTAGCGTCGGGGGAGAGGGAGACCCAGTACTTC
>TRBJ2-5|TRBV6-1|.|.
CASRKATDPQETQYF
TGTGCCAGCAGGAAAGCGACAGATCCTCAAGAGACCCAGTACTTC
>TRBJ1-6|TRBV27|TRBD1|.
CASSLLGGASYNSPLHF
TGTGCCAGCAGTTTATTAGGGGGCGCCTCCTATAATTCACCCCTCCACTTT
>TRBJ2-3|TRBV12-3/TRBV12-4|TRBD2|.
CASSFSGGAVDTQYF
TGTGCCAGCAGTTTTAGCGGGGGGGCCGTAGATACGCAGTATTTT
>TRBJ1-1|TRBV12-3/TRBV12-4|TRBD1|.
CASTDRTGVWTEAFF
TGTGCCAGCACCGACCGTACAGGGGTATGGACTGAAGCTTTCTTT
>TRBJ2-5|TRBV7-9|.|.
CASSLALMGLETQYF
TGTGCCAGCAGCTTAGCGCTCATGGGGTTAGAGACCCAGTACTTC
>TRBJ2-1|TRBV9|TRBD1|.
CASSARQGAGEEQFF
TGTGCCAGCAGCGCGAGACAGGGGGCGGGAGAGGAGCAGTTCTTC
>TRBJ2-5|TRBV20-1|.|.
CSARGRGETQYF
TGCAGTGCTAGAGGACGGGGAGAGACCCAGTACTTC
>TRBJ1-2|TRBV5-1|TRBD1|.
CASSGGTASRYGYTF
TGCGCCAGCAGCGGAGGGACAGCGAGTCGCTATGGCTACACCTTC
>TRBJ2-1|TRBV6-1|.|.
CASSATWGRKNEQFF
TGTGCCAGCAGTGCCACCTGGGGCAGGAAAAATGAGCAGTTCTTC
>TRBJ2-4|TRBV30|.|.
CAWSVPTEEVAKNIQYF
TGTGCCTGGAGTGTTCCGACGGAGGAAGTAGCCAAAAACATTCAGTACTTC
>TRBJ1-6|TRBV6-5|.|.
CASSSPGNYNSPLHF
TGTGCCAGCAGTTCTCCGGGCAACTATAATTCACCCCTCCACTTT
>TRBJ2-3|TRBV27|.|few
CASSSNPDTQYF
TGTGCCAGCAGTTCCAACCCAGATACGCAGTATTTT
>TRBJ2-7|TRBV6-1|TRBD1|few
CAGAGTGGHEQYF
TGTGCCGGAGCCGGGACAGGGGGCCACGAGCAGTACTTC
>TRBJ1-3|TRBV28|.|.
CASSSPKDGNTIYF
TGTGCCAGCAGTTCCCCGAAGGATGGAAACACCATATATTTT
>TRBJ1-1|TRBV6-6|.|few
CASSYSERNTEAFF
TGTGCCAGCAGTTACTCGGAGAGGAACACTGAAGCTTTCTTT
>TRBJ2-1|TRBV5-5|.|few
CASSLEPSDDEQFF
TGTGCCAGCAGCTTGGAACCATCAGACGATGAGCAGTTCTTC
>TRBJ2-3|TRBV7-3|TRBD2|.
CASSPGGTRADTQYF
TGTGCCAGCAGCCCCGGGGGGACTAGGGCAGATACGCAGTATTTT
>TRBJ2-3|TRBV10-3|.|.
CAIATGRGRADTQYF
TGTGCCATTGCTACGGGGCGGGGTCGGGCAGATACGCAGTATTTT
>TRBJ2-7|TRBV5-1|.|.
CASSFSPDKGTYEQYF
TGCGCCAGCAGCTTCAGCCCGGACAAGGGAACCTACGAGCAGTACTTC
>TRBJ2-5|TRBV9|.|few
CASSEPNQETQYF
TGTGCCAGCAGCGAGCCGAACCAAGAGACCCAGTACTTC
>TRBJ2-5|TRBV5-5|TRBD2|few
CASSFQVAGSGETQYF
TGTGCCAGCAGCTTCCAAGTAGCGGGAAGTGGAGAGACCCAGTACTTC
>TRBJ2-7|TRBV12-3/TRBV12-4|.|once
CASSLLYRTYEQYF
TGTGCCAGCAGTTTATTATACAGGACCTACGAGCAGTACTTC
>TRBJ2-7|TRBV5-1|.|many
CASSLWGDEQYF
TGTGCCAGCAGCCTTTGGGGGGACGAGCAGTACTTC
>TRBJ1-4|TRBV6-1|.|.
CASSEDGWQGVSNEKLFF
TGTGCCAGCAGTGAAGACGGTTGGCAGGGAGTTTCTAATGAAAAACTGTTTTTT
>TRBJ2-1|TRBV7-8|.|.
CASSLAPGSYYNEQFF
TGTGCCAGCAGCTTAGCGCCGGGGTCCTACTACAATGAGCAGTTCTTC
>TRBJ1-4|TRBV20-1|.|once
CSASKITNEKLFF
TGCAGTGCTAGTAAGATAACTAATGAAAAACTGTTTTTT
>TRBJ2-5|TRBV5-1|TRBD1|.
CASSPATGEETQYF
TGCGCCAGCAGCCCAGCGACAGGGGAAGAGACCCAGTACTTC
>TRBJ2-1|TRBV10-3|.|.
CAISEWAVSSYNEQFF
TGTGCCATCAGTGAGTGGGCAGTGAGCTCCTACAATGAGCAGTTCTTC